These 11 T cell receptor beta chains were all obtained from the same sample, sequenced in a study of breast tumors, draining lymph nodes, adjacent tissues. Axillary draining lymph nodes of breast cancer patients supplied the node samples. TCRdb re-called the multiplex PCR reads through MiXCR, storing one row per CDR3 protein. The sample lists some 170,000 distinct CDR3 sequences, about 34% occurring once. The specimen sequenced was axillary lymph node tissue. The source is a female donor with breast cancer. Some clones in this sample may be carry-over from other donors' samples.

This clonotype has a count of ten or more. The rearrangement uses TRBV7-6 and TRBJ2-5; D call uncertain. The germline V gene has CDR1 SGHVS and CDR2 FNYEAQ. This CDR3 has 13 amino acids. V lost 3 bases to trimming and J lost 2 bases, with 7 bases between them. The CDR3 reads CASSFPGQETQYF. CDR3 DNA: TGTGCCAGCAGCTTCCCCGGGCAAGAGACCCAGTACTTC.

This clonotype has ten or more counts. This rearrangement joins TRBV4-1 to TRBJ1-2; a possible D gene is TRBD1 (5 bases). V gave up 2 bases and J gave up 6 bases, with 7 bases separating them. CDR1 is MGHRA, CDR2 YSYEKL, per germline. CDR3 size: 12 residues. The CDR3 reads CASSQQGNGYTF. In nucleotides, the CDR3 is TGCGCCAGCAGCCAACAGGGAAATGGCTACACCTTC.

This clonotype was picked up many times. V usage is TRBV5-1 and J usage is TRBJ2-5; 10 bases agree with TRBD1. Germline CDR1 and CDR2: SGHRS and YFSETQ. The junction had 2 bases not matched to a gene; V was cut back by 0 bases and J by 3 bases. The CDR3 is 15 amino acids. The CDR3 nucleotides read TGCGCCAGCAGCTTGGAGGGGACAGGGGAAGAGACCCAGTACTTC. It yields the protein CASSLEGTGEETQYF.

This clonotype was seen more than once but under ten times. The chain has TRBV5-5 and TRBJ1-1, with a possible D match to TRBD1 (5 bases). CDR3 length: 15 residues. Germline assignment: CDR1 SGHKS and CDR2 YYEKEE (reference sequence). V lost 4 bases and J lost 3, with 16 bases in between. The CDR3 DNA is TGTGCCAGCAGCACCTGGACTCAAGGGGACACTGAAGCTTTCTTT. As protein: CASSTWTQGDTEAFF.

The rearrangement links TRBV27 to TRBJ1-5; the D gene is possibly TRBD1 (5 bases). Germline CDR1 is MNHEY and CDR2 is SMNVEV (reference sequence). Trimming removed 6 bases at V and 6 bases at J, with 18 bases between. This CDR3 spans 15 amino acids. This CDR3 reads CASSPTAGLGQPQHF. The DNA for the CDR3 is TGTGCCAGCAGCCCAACCGCGGGGCTGGGTCAGCCCCAGCATTTT.

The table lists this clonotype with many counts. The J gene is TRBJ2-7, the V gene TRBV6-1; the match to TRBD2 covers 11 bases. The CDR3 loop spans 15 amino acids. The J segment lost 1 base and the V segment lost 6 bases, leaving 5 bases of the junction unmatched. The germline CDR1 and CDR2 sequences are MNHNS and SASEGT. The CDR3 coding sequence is TGTGCCAGCAGGGCCGGGACTAGCGGATCCTACGAGCAGTACTTC. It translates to CASRAGTSGSYEQYF.

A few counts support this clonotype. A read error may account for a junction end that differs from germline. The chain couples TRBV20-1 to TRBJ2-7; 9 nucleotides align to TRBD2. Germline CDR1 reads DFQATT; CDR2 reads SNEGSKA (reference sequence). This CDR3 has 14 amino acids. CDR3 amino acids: CSARRGGNSSEQYF. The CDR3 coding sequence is TGCAGTGCTCGGCGGGGGGGCAACTCCTCCGAGCAGTACTTC.

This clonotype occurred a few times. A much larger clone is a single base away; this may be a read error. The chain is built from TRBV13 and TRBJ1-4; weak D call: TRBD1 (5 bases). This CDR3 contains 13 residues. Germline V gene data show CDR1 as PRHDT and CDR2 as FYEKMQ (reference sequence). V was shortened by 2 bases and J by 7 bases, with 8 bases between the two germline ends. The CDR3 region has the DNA TGTGCCAGCAGCTTACGGGGGGGTGAAAAACTGTTTTTT. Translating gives CASSLRGGEKLFF.

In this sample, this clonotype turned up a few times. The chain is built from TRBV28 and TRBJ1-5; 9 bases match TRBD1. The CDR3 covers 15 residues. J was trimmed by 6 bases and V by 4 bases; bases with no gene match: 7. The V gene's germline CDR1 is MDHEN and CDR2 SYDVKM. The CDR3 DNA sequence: TGTGCCAGCAGTTCCACAGGGGGCGGAGGTCAGCCCCAGCATTTT. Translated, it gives CASSSTGGGGQPQHF.

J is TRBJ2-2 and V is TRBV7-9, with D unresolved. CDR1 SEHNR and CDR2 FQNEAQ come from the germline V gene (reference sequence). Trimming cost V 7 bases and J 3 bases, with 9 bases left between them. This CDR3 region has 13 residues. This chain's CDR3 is CASKDVHTGELFF. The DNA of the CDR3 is TGTGCCAGCAAGGATGTCCACACCGGGGAGCTGTTTTTT.

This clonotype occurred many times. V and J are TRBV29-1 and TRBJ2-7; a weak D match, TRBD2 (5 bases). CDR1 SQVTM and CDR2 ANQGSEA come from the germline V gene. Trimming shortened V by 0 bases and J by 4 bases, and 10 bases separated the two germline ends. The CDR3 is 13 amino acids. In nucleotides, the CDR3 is TGCAGCGTTGAAGATAAAACGGGATACGAGCAGTACTTC. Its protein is CSVEDKTGYEQYF.